The clone carrying this T cell receptor (beta chain) was counted once. Its target is unknown. The data derive from a study of CD8+CD57+ T cells in acquired aplastic anemia. Study-wide background: The average for DNA from sorted CD4+ and CD8+ cells was about 2.9 ug.

Study results and caveats: A significant difference in CD8+ Simpson's diversity between patients and controls was not found.

For CDR3 and TCR beta VDJ profiling, genomic DNA was the template used. MiXCR, run by TCRdb on the reads, gives a single entry per CDR3 protein. In the table there are roughly 80,000 distinct CDR3 sequences, roughly three quarters of which are singletons. Sequencing involved patients with CD8+CD57+ cell expansion previously shown by flow cytometry. Diagnosis of severe acquired aplastic anemia applied to all patients. When blood sampling took place, the patients had received no therapy. The source is a human donor with aplastic anemia. Sequenced input: sorted CD4+, CD8+, or CD8+CD57+ T cells (not recorded which) from PBMCs.

The CDR3 sequence: CASSVLSGGGYTF. The CDR3 DNA reads TGTGCCAGCAGCGTACTTTCAGGGGGTGGCTACACCTTC. This chain joins TRBV9 and TRBJ1-2; 7 bases are a match to TRBD1. The V and J ends lost 1 base and 7 bases, in that order; junction bases with no gene match: 4. Germline V gives CDR1 SGDLS, CDR2 YYNGEE. The CDR3 covers 13 residues.